This T cell receptor beta chain was identified in a study of metastatic and nonmetastatic thyroid tumors. Looking at the study overall: The study looked at repertoires side by side in blood and in tumor or nodule tissue from malignant and benign thyroid patients. Study-level points and caveats: Reports indicated that malignant thyroid tumors showed significantly higher TCR beta diversity than benign nodules did, in blood and tumor.

In the authors' methods: A papillary thyroid cancer distant-metastasis classifier was built from CDR3 differences across clinicopathological groups. From the PCR reads, TCRdb re-called clones with MiXCR. These V and J calls derive from TCRdb rather than the authors' analysis. This sample has under 20,000 clones, with more than 20% found just once. The CDR3 consists of 13 residues. Trimming stripped 3 bases from V and 0 bases from J, with 8 bases between. Germline V CDR1 and CDR2: GTSNPN, SVGIG (reference sequence). This clone is labeled as medium-sized. What it binds is not known. Prior to thyroid surgery, none of the patients had received any treatment.

This chain links TRBV30 with TRBJ1-2, with D uncertain. The TCR sequence derives from a female donor with papillary thyroid cancer or a benign thyroid nodule (not recorded which). Some clones in this sample may be carry-over from other donors' samples. What was sequenced was tumor tissue. CDR3 amino acids: CAWRRAANYGYTF. DNA of the CDR3: TGTGCCTGGAGAAGGGCAGCTAACTATGGCTACACCTTC.